This T cell receptor beta chain was sequenced in a study of post-analysis software for immune sequencing data. Findings of the study overall: Strong co-clustering by F measure linked samples that shared a preparation batch.

As for this clonotype: Its antigen is undetermined.

Libraries were made from TCR beta cDNA, and they carried unique molecular identifiers. TCRdb ran MiXCR on the PCR reads and lists one entry per CDR3 protein. The data hold about 160,000 distinct CDR3 sequences, with around 36% observed a single time. The source was blood, collected after autologous hematopoietic stem cell transplantation. The origin of this receptor is a girl aged 5-17 years with multiple sclerosis.

Written as DNA, the CDR3 is TGTGCCACCAGCAGAGATCTAGCGGGGGGGGCGGATGAGCAGTTCTTC. It yields the protein CATSRDLAGGADEQFF. This rearrangement joins TRBV15 to TRBJ2-1, with TRBD2 matching 12 bases. The CDR3 has 16 amino acids. Germline assignment: CDR1 LNHNV and CDR2 YYDKDF (reference sequence). V lost 0 bases and J lost 8; bases outside the gene matches: 5.